This T cell receptor (beta chain) was sequenced during a study of shared clonotypes between healthy human individuals. This clone was observed a single time. This CDR3 is built from 14 residues. CDR1 LNHDA and CDR2 SQIVND come from the germline V gene (reference sequence). Deletions cut 3 bases from V and 4 bases from J, with 12 bases between. Profiling relied on immunoSEQ multiplex PCR, and the TCRdb table lists in-frame clones only, not all of them. The sample has about 560,000 clones, around 80% seen once; the top ten hold 9.5% to 15%. Sequenced material: PBMCs. This TCR was recovered from a woman between 40 and 55 years old in good health. Some clones in this sample may be carry-over from other donors' samples. This sequence joins TRBV19 and TRBJ1-1; D gene unclear. The CDR3 loop reads CASSIPGKGTEAFF. The CDR3 DNA reads as TGTGCCAGTAGTATCCCCGGGAAGGGCACTGAAGCTTTCTTT.